Below are 23 T cell receptor beta chains sequenced from a single sample in a study of metastatic and nonmetastatic thyroid tumors. There were no patients who had received any treatment before thyroid surgery. Via MiXCR, TCRdb re-called the PCR reads. Among about 30,000 clones listed, roughly 25% were seen once. What was sequenced was blood. These receptors all stem from a female donor with papillary thyroid cancer or a benign thyroid nodule (not recorded which). Some clones in this sample may be carry-over from other donors' samples.

The sample holds many counts of this clone. This chain links TRBV20-1 with TRBJ2-7; the D gene is possibly TRBD1 (6 bases). CDR3 size: 12 residues. V dropped 8 bases and J dropped 2 bases, with 13 bases sitting between them. Germline V gene lookup returns CDR1 DFQATT and CDR2 SNEGSKA (reference sequence). The CDR3 nucleotides read TGCAGTACTCCCGAGGGGGCCTACGAGCAGTACTTC. This encodes CSTPEGAYEQYF.

This clone showed up many times. The V call is TRBV19, the J call TRBJ2-1; D perhaps matches TRBD1 (6 bases). Germline CDR1 and CDR2: LNHDA and SQIVND (reference sequence). This CDR3 region has 15 residues. Between the trimmed V and J ends, which lost 5 bases and 0 bases, there was a span of 11 bases. CDR3 DNA sequence: TGTGCCAGTAGTGACAGGCGAAGCTCCTACAATGAGCAGTTCTTC. Residues: CASSDRRSSYNEQFF.

In its sample, this clone was seen a few times. The chain joins TRBV5-6 to TRBJ1-2; 9 positions match TRBD1. Germline CDR1 reads SGHDT; CDR2 reads YYEEEE. CDR3 length: 15 residues. V shed 2 bases and J 2 bases; nucleotides not matched to a gene: 4. CDR3 sequence (DNA): TGTGCCAGCAGCTTCCGGGACAGGGTGAACTATGGCTACACCTTC. The encoded protein is CASSFRDRVNYGYTF.

This clone came up many times. This chain links TRBV4-3 with TRBJ1-4, with D tentatively TRBD1 (5 bases). V lost 4 bases and J 6 bases, leaving 15 bases between the germline ends. Germline V lookup: CDR1 LGHNA, CDR2 YSLEER. This CDR3 region has 15 residues. The CDR3 here is CASSRTGDRYEKLFF. CDR3 DNA: TGCGCCAGCAGCCGGACGGGAGACAGATATGAAAAACTGTTTTTT.

In this sample, this clone turned up many times. This chain joins TRBV4-3 and TRBJ2-1, with 9 bases identical to TRBD2. The V segment lost 0 bases and the J segment 7 bases; nucleotides outside the gene matches: 10. CDR3 length: 17 amino acids. From germline, CDR1 is LGHNA and CDR2 YSLEER. The CDR3: CASSQDLGSGSWNEQFF. The CDR3 coding sequence is TGCGCCAGCAGCCAAGATCTGGGTAGCGGGAGCTGGAATGAGCAGTTCTTC.

In its sample, this clone was seen many times. The chain couples TRBV20-1 to TRBJ2-1; the match to TRBD2 covers 8 bases. Losses at the gene ends were 5 bases for V and 12 bases for J; bases not matched to a gene: 21. The length of the CDR3 is 16 residues. Germline V gives CDR1 DFQATT, CDR2 SNEGSKA (reference sequence). The CDR3 sequence is CSAEPVGAGETLGQFF. The CDR3 DNA is TGCAGTGCTGAGCCAGTAGGAGCGGGAGAAACGTTGGGGCAGTTCTTC.

This clone was detected ten times or more. The DNA for the CDR3 is TGTGCCAGCAGGCTTCTTGAGAACTATGGCTACACCTTC. This encodes CASRLLENYGYTF. This rearrangement joins TRBV11-2 to TRBJ1-2, with D unclear. Trimming removed 6 bases at V and 2 bases at J, with 10 bases between. Germline V CDR1 and CDR2: SGHAT, FQNNGV. The CDR3 runs to 13 residues.

At least ten counts were recorded for this clone. The chain recombines TRBV27 with TRBJ1-2, with D unresolved. The V end was cut by 3 bases, the J end by 4 bases, with 12 bases between. The CDR3 is made up of 14 amino acids. Germline CDR1 and CDR2: MNHEY and SMNVEV (reference sequence). CDR3 region: CASSFSESGYGYTF. For the CDR3, the DNA is TGTGCCAGCAGTTTTTCGGAGTCGGGCTATGGCTACACCTTC.

This chain uses TRBV30 with TRBJ2-5; D may be TRBD2 (5 bases). Germline V lookup: CDR1 GTSNPN, CDR2 SVGIG (reference sequence). Trimming cost V 0 bases and J 5 bases, with 10 bases left between them. The CDR3 has 13 residues. The CDR3 spells CAWSVAEGETQYF. The CDR3 region has the DNA TGTGCCTGGAGTGTAGCGGAAGGGGAGACCCAGTACTTC.

This clone was detected many times. The same CDR3 also results from other DNA sequences found in this sample. The chain is built from TRBV4-2 and TRBJ1-6; TRBD1 is a possible D gene (5 bases). Trimming removed 1 base from V and 8 bases from J, with 12 bases in between. The CDR3 is 15 residues long. CDR1 LGHNA and CDR2 YNFKEQ come from the germline V gene. The CDR3 DNA reads as TGTGCCAGCAGCCAAGGAGTAGGGGAGGATTCACCCCTCCACTTT. Protein product: CASSQGVGEDSPLHF.

In its sample, this clone was seen many times. The V gene is TRBV5-5, the J gene TRBJ1-6, with D maybe TRBD1 (6 bases). The V gene lost 5 bases and the J gene lost 9 bases, with 12 bases spanning the gap. Germline V CDR1 and CDR2: SGHKS, YYEKEE (reference sequence). The CDR3 has 13 residues. The CDR3 bases are TGTGCCAGCAGGCGGGACATACCTTCACCCCTCCACTTT. Its translation is CASRRDIPSPLHF.

This clone was detected once. The chain carries TRBV5-6 and TRBJ1-5; D is ambiguous. The germline V gene encodes CDR1 SGHDT and CDR2 YYEEEE. The CDR3 is made up of 14 amino acids. Trimming removed 6 bases at V and 5 bases at J, with 15 bases between. The CDR3 loop is CASISWTKHQPQHF. In DNA, the CDR3 is TGTGCCAGCATCTCCTGGACGAAGCATCAGCCCCAGCATTTT.

This clone occurred many times. The rearrangement joins TRBV20-1 to TRBJ1-1, with D possibly matching TRBD1 (6 bases). V was trimmed by 6 bases and J by 4 bases, leaving 15 bases between them. Germline V gene lookup returns CDR1 DFQATT and CDR2 SNEGSKA (reference sequence). This CDR3 contains 13 residues. In DNA, the CDR3 is TGCAGTGCGCAGAGACAAGGGGGCACTGAAGCTTTCTTT. Amino acid sequence: CSAQRQGGTEAFF.

This clone was seen many times. The chain couples TRBV7-9 to TRBJ2-7, with D perhaps TRBD2 (7 bases). With 6 bases removed from V and 4 bases from J, the gap between germline ends came to 10 bases. This CDR3 contains 12 residues. CDR1 SEHNR and CDR2 FQNEAQ come from the germline V gene (reference sequence). CDR3 residues: CASSKGGYEQYF. CDR3 sequence (DNA): TGTGCCAGCAGTAAGGGGGGGTACGAGCAGTACTTC.

Turning to this clone: This may be a read error, as it is one base from a much larger clone. The V call is TRBV18, the J call TRBJ2-1; D not resolved. The CDR3 has 14 residues. CDR1 is KGHSH, CDR2 LQKENI, per germline. Here the CDR3 reads CASSPGENNNEQLF. CDR3 in DNA: TGTGCCAGCTCACCAGGAGAAAATAACAATGAGCAGCTCTTC.

This clone was seen many times. Written as DNA, the CDR3 is TGCAGTGCTGGGGGTTTTCGGGAGGCTCAGCCCCAGCATTTT. Translation: CSAGGFREAQPQHF. The chain recombines TRBV20-1 with TRBJ1-5; D may be TRBD1 (5 bases). Trimming took off 5 bases at V and 6 bases at J, with 17 bases between the two ends. CDR3 size: 14 residues. Germline V CDR1 and CDR2: DFQATT, SNEGSKA (reference sequence).

This clone is termed medium-sized (0.01 to 0.1%). V gene TRBV30 combines with J gene TRBJ2-3; D not certain. CDR3 size: 14 residues. V gave up 4 bases and J gave up 0 bases, with 11 bases separating them. Germline CDR1 and CDR2: GTSNPN and SVGIG (reference sequence). CDR3 in amino acids: CAWKSSASTDTQYF. DNA of the CDR3: TGTGCCTGGAAATCTTCGGCTAGCACAGATACGCAGTATTTT.

A single count supports this clone. J is TRBJ2-7 and V is TRBV4-2; 7 positions agree with TRBD1. CDR1 LGHNA and CDR2 YNFKEQ come from the germline V gene. The ends lost 4 bases at V and 4 bases at J; junction bases unmatched: 10. The CDR3 is 15 residues long. This CDR3 reads CASSRQGQSGYEQYF. The CDR3 DNA follows: TGTGCCAGCAGCCGCCAGGGACAGTCTGGTTACGAGCAGTACTTC.

This clone is classed as medium-sized (0.01 to 0.1%). The V gene is TRBV11-3, the J gene TRBJ2-7; 8 positions match TRBD1. The CDR3 length is 14 residues. Germline CDR1 reads SGHNT; CDR2 reads YENEEA. V dropped 5 bases and J dropped 6; count of bases not matched to a gene: 9. In DNA, the CDR3 is TGTGCCAGCAGCCCCCTGGACAGGGTGGTCGAGCAGTACTTC. It yields the protein CASSPLDRVVEQYF.

By share of the sample, this clone is medium-sized. This rearrangement joins TRBV28 to TRBJ2-7, with 7 bases matching TRBD1. Germline-derived CDR1 and CDR2 are MDHEN and SYDVKM. There are 15 residues in the CDR3. Trimming took 7 bases from V and 1 from J; bases not matched to a gene: 10. In nucleotides, the CDR3 is TGTGCCAGCAACCCAGGGGACAGATCATCCTACGAGCAGTACTTC. Protein: CASNPGDRSSYEQYF.

This clone is categorized as medium-sized. This sequence joins TRBV6-2 or TRBV6-3 and TRBJ2-7; no clear D gene. The CDR3 runs 12 residues. From germline, CDR1 is MNHEY and CDR2 SVGEGT. Trimming shortened V by 4 bases and J by 8 bases, and 12 bases separated the two germline ends. CDR3 bases: TGTGCCAGCAGTTCTTACAAAATCCAGCAGTACTTC. The encoded protein is CASSSYKIQQYF.

This clone was observed at least ten times. The chain carries TRBV13 and TRBJ2-7; TRBD1 matches at 9 bases. Germline V gives CDR1 PRHDT, CDR2 FYEKMQ (reference sequence). The ends lost 5 bases at V and 4 bases at J; junction bases unmatched: 12. The CDR3 covers 16 residues. CDR3 DNA sequence: TGTGCCAGCAGCCCGAGTGGGACAGGGCCCTCGTACGAGCAGTACTTC. Amino acid sequence: CASSPSGTGPSYEQYF.

V and J are TRBV6-1 and TRBJ2-2; D might be TRBD1 (5 bases). CDR1 is MNHNS, CDR2 SASEGT, per germline. The CDR3 spans 13 residues. V lost 6 bases and J 10 bases, leaving 15 bases between the germline ends. The CDR3 sequence: CASRGANTVELFF. The CDR3 DNA sequence: TGTGCCAGCAGAGGGGCGAACACTGTGGAGCTGTTTTTT.